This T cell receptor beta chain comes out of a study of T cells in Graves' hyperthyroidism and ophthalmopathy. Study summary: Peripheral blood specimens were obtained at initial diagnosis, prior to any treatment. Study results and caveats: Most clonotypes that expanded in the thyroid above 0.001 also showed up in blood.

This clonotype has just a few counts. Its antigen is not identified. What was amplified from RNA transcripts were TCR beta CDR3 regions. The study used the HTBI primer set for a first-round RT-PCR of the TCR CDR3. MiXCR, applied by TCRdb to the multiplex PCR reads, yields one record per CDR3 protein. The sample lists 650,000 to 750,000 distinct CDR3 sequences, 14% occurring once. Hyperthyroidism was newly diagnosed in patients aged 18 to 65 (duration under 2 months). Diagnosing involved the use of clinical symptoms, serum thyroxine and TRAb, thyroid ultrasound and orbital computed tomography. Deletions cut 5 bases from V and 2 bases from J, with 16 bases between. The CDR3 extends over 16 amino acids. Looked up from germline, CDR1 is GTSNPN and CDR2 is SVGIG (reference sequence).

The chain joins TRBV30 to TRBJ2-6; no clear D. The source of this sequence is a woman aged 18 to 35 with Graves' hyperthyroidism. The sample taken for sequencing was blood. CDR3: CAWRRAFVPGANVLTF. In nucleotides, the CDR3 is TGTGCCTGGCGACGGGCCTTTGTTCCTGGGGCCAACGTCCTGACTTTC.